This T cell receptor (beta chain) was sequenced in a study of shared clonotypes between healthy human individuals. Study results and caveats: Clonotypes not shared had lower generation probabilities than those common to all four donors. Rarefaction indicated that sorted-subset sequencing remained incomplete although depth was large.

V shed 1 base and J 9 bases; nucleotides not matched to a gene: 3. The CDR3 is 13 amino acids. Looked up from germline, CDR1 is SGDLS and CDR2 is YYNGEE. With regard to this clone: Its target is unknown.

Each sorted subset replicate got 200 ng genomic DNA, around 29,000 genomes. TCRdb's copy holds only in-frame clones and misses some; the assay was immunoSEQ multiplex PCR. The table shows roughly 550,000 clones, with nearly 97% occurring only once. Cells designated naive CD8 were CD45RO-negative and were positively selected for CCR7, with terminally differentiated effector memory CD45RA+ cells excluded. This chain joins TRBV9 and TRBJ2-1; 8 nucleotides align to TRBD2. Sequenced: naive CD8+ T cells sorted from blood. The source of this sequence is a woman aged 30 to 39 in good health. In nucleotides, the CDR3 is TGTGCCAGCAGCGTAAGCGGGAGCCTTGAGCAGTTCTTC. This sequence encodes CASSVSGSLEQFF.